This TCR beta chain was identified in a study of shared clonotypes between healthy human individuals. Turning to this clone: The antigen remains unidentified.

Overall study findings and caveats: Inspection by rarefaction showed sorted-subset sequencing to be incomplete despite large depth. An anticipated effect of sequencing depth on clonotype sharing among donors was recognized.

V lost 0 bases, J lost 0 bases, and 12 bases lay in between. CDR1 is LNHNV, CDR2 YYDKDF, per germline (reference sequence). The CDR3 totals 16 residues. This table comes from immunoSEQ multiplex PCR, and its TCRdb copy is limited to in-frame clones, with some not included. The sample lists about 1.5 million clones; roughly 97% were seen once. Within Nashville, Tennessee resided all donors, each a Caucasian adult. J is TRBJ2-7 and V is TRBV15; D is possibly TRBD1 (5 bases). The sample comprised naive CD4+ T cells sorted from blood. Subset described: CD45RA+ positively selected. This clonotype originated in a man aged 25 to 45 in good health. The CDR3 region is CATSRDPGQFSYEQYF. The CDR3 DNA follows: TGTGCCACCAGCAGAGATCCAGGGCAGTTCTCCTACGAGCAGTACTTC.